The TCR beta chain described here comes from a study of blood T cell repertoires in COVID-19. For the study at large: Samples taken during acute and convalescent COVID-19 were collected in the United States, Italy and Spain.

Trimming cost V 2 bases and J 3 bases, with 5 bases left between them. CDR1 and CDR2 from the germline V gene are MNHEY and SVGAGI. This CDR3 has 13 amino acids. Of note for this clone: This CDR3 is also generated by other DNA sequences in the sample.

Libraries were prepared by immunoSEQ multiplex PCR; TCRdb keeps only in-frame clonotypes and omits some of them. The sample records about 290,000 clones, around four fifths being singletons. The source is a woman aged 50 to 60 with active or convalescent COVID-19. Sequencing input: peripheral blood. The chain has TRBV6-5 and TRBJ1-5, with D unclear. Here the CDR3 DNA reads TGTGCCAGCAGTTACAGCCTCAATCAGCCCCAGCATTTT. It is translated as CASSYSLNQPQHF.